What follows is one T cell receptor beta chain and its context. The junction shows a germline mismatch at one end, possibly a read error. CDR3 length: 15 residues. From germline, CDR1 is ENHRY and CDR2 SYGVKD. TCRbeta libraries were built with three rounds of nested PCR, modified from ARM-PCR. Using its own MiXCR run on the multiplex PCR reads, TCRdb lists one record per CDR3 protein. This table holds approximately 110,000 distinct CDR3 sequences, around 80% found once. No cell sorting was done before RNA was extracted from the tissue. The entry originates in a study of tumor and adjacent non-tumor tissue in lung cancer.

Material for sequencing was lung tumor tissue. The chain carries TRBV10-3 and TRBJ1-1; no reliable D call. This receptor was taken from a woman in her sixties with non-small cell lung cancer. In DNA form, the CDR3 reads TGTGCCATCAGTGCAGAAGATAGTGGATACACAGAAGCTTTCTTT. It translates to CAISAEDSGYTEAFF.